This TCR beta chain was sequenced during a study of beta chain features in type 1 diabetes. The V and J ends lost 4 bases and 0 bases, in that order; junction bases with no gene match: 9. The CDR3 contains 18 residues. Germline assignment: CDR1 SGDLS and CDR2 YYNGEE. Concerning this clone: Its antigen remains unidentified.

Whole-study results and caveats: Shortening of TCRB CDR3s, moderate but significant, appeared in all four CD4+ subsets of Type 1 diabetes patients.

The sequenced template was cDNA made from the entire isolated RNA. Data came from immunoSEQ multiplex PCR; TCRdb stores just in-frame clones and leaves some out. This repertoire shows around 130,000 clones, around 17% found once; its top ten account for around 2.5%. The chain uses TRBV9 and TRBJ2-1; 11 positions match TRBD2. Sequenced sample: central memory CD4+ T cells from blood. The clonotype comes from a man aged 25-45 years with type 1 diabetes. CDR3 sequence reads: CASSPSGLAESSYNEQFF. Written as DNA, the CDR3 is TGTGCCAGCAGCCCCTCGGGACTAGCGGAGAGCTCCTACAATGAGCAGTTCTTC.